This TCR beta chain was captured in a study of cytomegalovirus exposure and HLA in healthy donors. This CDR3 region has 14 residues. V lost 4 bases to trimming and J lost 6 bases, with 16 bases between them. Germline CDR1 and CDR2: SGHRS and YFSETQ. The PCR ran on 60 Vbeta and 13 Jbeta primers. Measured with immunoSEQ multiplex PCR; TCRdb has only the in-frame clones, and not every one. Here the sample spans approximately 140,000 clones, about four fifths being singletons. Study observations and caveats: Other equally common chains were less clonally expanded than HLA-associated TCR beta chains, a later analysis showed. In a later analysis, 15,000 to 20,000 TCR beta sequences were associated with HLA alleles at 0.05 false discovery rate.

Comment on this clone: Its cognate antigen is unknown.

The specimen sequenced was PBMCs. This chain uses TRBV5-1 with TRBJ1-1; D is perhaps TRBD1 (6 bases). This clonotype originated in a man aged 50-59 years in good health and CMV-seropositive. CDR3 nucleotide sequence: TGCGCCAGCAGCCTTCAGGGGTATAGCGCTGAAGCTTTCTTT. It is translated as CASSLQGYSAEAFF.